One sample yielded the 20 T cell receptor beta chains listed below, sequenced in a study of cytomegalovirus exposure and HLA in healthy donors. The primer mix had 60 Vbeta and 13 Jbeta primers. Assay: immunoSEQ multiplex PCR; the TCRdb copy retains only in-frame clones and omits some. This table has some 150,000 clones, 70% to 85% appearing once. Sequencing was done on a sample of PBMCs. The source is a man aged 25 to 40 in good health and CMV-seropositive.

This clone was observed a single time. J is TRBJ2-3 and V is TRBV28, with TRBD1 matching over 7 bases. V lost 10 bases to trimming and J lost 0 bases; unmatched junction nucleotides: 10. The length of the CDR3 is 15 residues. CDR1 and CDR2 (germline): MDHEN, SYDVKM. CDR3 protein: CATFGQVFSTDTQYF. The CDR3 DNA is TGTGCCACCTTCGGACAGGTATTCAGCACAGATACGCAGTATTTT.

This rearrangement joins TRBV30 to TRBJ1-2; 9 bases line up with TRBD1. With V trimmed by 0 bases and J by 7 bases, 6 bases remained unmatched. Per the germline V gene, CDR1 is GTSNPN and CDR2 is SVGIG (reference sequence). The CDR3 loop spans 14 amino acids. The CDR3 DNA follows: TGTGCCTGGAGTGTTGGGACAGGGATTTCTGGCTACACCTTC. As protein: CAWSVGTGISGYTF.

This rearrangement joins TRBV15 to TRBJ2-5; 9 nucleotides agree with TRBD2. Germline trimming cut 9 bases from V and 4 bases from J; bases unmatched to any gene: 6. In germline, CDR1 is LNHNV, CDR2 YYDKDF (reference sequence). The CDR3 extends over 13 amino acids. Here the CDR3 DNA reads TGTGCCACTCAGGGACTAGCTACAGAGACCCAGTACTTC. It encodes CATQGLATETQYF.

This chain connects TRBV6-5 to TRBJ1-2; TRBD1 matches 7 bases. V was clipped by 4 bases and J by 5 bases; unmatched bases: 4. CDR1 is MNHEY and CDR2 is SVGAGI in the germline V gene. This CDR3 has 13 residues. Here the CDR3 DNA reads TGTGCCAGCAGTTCGTCAGGGGGGTATGGCTACACCTTC. This codes for CASSSSGGYGYTF.

This clone has a handful of counts. The gene calls are TRBV6-1 and TRBJ1-3; possible D gene TRBD1, 5 bases. Germline lookup yields CDR1 MNHNS and CDR2 SASEGT. The CDR3 is 15 amino acids. The ends were cut back, 0 bases at V and 4 bases at J, with 10 bases in the middle. The CDR3 is CASSEATANGNTIYF. CDR3 nucleotide sequence: TGTGCCAGCAGTGAAGCGACAGCGAACGGAAACACCATATATTTT.

The rearrangement joins TRBV7-3 to TRBJ1-1, with 7 bases lining up with TRBD1. V was pared by 5 bases and J by 0 bases, with 3 bases of the junction left unmatched. This CDR3 spans 14 amino acids. From germline, CDR1 is SGHTA and CDR2 FQGTGA. The CDR3 is CASSQDRLNTEAFF. CDR3 nucleotides: TGTGCCAGCAGCCAGGACAGGTTGAACACTGAAGCTTTCTTT.

V usage is TRBV5-1 and J usage is TRBJ2-3, with no clear D. Trimming cost V 0 bases and J 4 bases, with 6 bases left between them. CDR3 length: 13 residues. Looked up from germline, CDR1 is SGHRS and CDR2 is YFSETQ. The CDR3 sequence is CASSLVGPDTQYF. The DNA for the CDR3 is TGCGCCAGCAGCTTGGTGGGCCCAGATACGCAGTATTTT. The variable domain in full, completed from reference TRBV5-1 and TRBJ2-3, reads KAGVTQTPRYLIKTRGQQVTLSCSPISGHRSVSWYQQTPGQGLQFLFEYFSETQRNKGNFPGRFSGRQFSNSRSEMNVSTLELGDSALYLCASSLVGPDTQYFGPGTRLTVL.

The chain carries TRBV30 and TRBJ2-7, with D perhaps matching TRBD1 (5 bases). The CDR3 is 16 residues long. Trimming shortened V by 0 bases and J by 1 base, and 16 bases separated the two germline ends. The germline gives CDR1 GTSNPN, CDR2 SVGIG (reference sequence). CDR3 amino acids: CAWSVQAGPTSYEQYF. For the CDR3, the DNA is TGTGCCTGGAGTGTACAGGCAGGGCCAACATCCTACGAGCAGTACTTC.

The chain carries TRBV30 and TRBJ2-7; TRBD1 aligns across 8 bases. Germline-derived CDR1 and CDR2 are GTSNPN and SVGIG (reference sequence). The CDR3 contains 13 residues. The junction had 6 bases not matched to a gene; V was cut back by 1 base and J by 7 bases. The CDR3 reads CAWSGQGAGEQYF. The CDR3 DNA reads TGTGCCTGGAGTGGGCAGGGGGCGGGTGAGCAGTACTTC.

V gene TRBV2 combines with J gene TRBJ1-5, with D tentatively TRBD1 (6 bases). The ends were cut back, 5 bases at V and 0 bases at J, with 11 bases in the middle. In germline, CDR1 is SNHLY, CDR2 FYNNEI. This CDR3 is 15 amino acids long. The CDR3 loop is CASSITGYSNQPQHF. The CDR3 nucleotides read TGTGCCAGCAGTATTACAGGGTATAGCAATCAGCCCCAGCATTTT.

The V gene is TRBV28, the J gene TRBJ1-2, with a tentative D call TRBD1 (5 bases). This CDR3 has 12 amino acids. V was pared by 4 bases and J by 8 bases, with 11 bases between. Looked up from germline, CDR1 is MDHEN and CDR2 is SYDVKM. The CDR3 coding sequence is TGTGCCAGCAGTTCCATGGGGGGAGGCTACACCTTC. Its protein is CASSSMGGGYTF.

This clone was observed once. The CDR3 DNA reads as TGTGCCAGCGGTGAAATACGGTCCACCGGGGAGCTGTTTTTT. Amino acid sequence: CASGEIRSTGELFF. The V call is TRBV6-5, the J call TRBJ2-2; D uncertain. Germline assignment: CDR1 MNHEY and CDR2 SVGAGI. Deletions cut 8 bases from V and 4 bases from J, with 14 bases between. The CDR3 spans 14 residues.

This rearrangement joins TRBV9 to TRBJ1-5; D gene unclear. Deletions cut 0 bases from V and 3 bases from J, with 7 bases between. Germline CDR1 SGDLS, CDR2 YYNGEE. This CDR3 has 14 residues. This CDR3 reads CASSVGADNQPQHF. The CDR3 DNA reads as TGTGCCAGCAGCGTAGGGGCAGACAATCAGCCCCAGCATTTT.

The chain combines TRBV6-6 with TRBJ2-3; TRBD2 is a possible D gene (5 bases). The CDR3 is 14 residues long. In germline, CDR1 is MNHNY, CDR2 SVGAGI (reference sequence). With 5 bases removed from V and 0 bases from J, the gap between germline ends came to 9 bases. In nucleotides, the CDR3 is TGTGCCAGCAGTCCGACTATTAGCACAGATACGCAGTATTTT. Amino acid sequence: CASSPTISTDTQYF.

The chain combines TRBV11-2 with TRBJ1-1, with D maybe TRBD1 (5 bases). The CDR3 is 17 amino acids. The ends were cut back, 1 base at V and 5 bases at J, with 20 bases in the middle. Per the germline V gene, CDR1 is SGHAT and CDR2 is FQNNGV. CDR3 region: CASSLGLRGKRGTEAFF. As DNA, the CDR3 is TGTGCCAGCAGCTTAGGGTTGAGAGGAAAACGGGGGACTGAAGCTTTCTTT.

On this clone: This specimen includes other DNA sequences encoding the same CDR3. The chain couples TRBV5-1 to TRBJ1-1, with D possibly matching TRBD1 (6 bases). This CDR3 region has 12 residues. Germline V CDR1 and CDR2: SGHRS, YFSETQ. Trimming shortened V by 3 bases and J by 5 bases, and 8 bases separated the two germline ends. The CDR3 sequence is CASSSQGTEAFF. DNA of the CDR3: TGCGCCAGCAGCTCCCAGGGGACTGAAGCTTTCTTT.

The rearrangement joins TRBV10-2 to TRBJ2-5; 9 bases fit TRBD2. Trimming removed 7 bases from V and 5 bases from J; junction bases left unmatched: 14. Germline CDR1 reads WSHSY; CDR2 reads SAAADI. The CDR3 has 16 amino acids. The CDR3 DNA is TGCGCCAGCAATGGGGGAGCTAGCGGGGAGTCCGAGACCCAGTACTTC. It encodes CASNGGASGESETQYF.

The J gene is TRBJ2-7, the V gene TRBV5-1; D perhaps matches TRBD2 (6 bases). CDR1 is SGHRS, CDR2 YFSETQ, per germline. The V end was cut by 4 bases, the J end by 7 bases, with 15 bases between. The CDR3 runs 13 residues. The CDR3 sequence is CASSTMPEGEQYF. The CDR3, as DNA: TGCGCCAGCAGCACGATGCCGGAGGGAGAGCAGTACTTC. The full variable domain, with the rest looked up from reference TRBV5-1 and TRBJ2-7, is KAGVTQTPRYLIKTRGQQVTLSCSPISGHRSVSWYQQTPGQGLQFLFEYFSETQRNKGNFPGRFSGRQFSNSRSEMNVSTLELGDSALYLCASSTMPEGEQYFGPGTRLTVT.

This chain links TRBV30 with TRBJ2-6; D is ambiguous. Germline CDR1 and CDR2: GTSNPN and SVGIG (reference sequence). V was clipped by 8 bases and J by 2 bases, with 10 bases between them. CDR3 length equals 13 residues. The CDR3 DNA is TGTGCCCACCGACAAACTGGGGCCAACGTCCTGACTTTC. As protein: CAHRQTGANVLTF.

The genes are TRBV5-4 and TRBJ1-4; D is uncertain. V lost 0 bases, J lost 11 bases, and 8 bases lay in between. The CDR3 runs 12 residues. Germline V gives CDR1 SGHNT, CDR2 YYREEE (reference sequence). CDR3 coding DNA: TGTGCCAGCAGCTTGGAAGGCGGTAAACTGTTTTTT. Translated: CASSLEGGKLFF.